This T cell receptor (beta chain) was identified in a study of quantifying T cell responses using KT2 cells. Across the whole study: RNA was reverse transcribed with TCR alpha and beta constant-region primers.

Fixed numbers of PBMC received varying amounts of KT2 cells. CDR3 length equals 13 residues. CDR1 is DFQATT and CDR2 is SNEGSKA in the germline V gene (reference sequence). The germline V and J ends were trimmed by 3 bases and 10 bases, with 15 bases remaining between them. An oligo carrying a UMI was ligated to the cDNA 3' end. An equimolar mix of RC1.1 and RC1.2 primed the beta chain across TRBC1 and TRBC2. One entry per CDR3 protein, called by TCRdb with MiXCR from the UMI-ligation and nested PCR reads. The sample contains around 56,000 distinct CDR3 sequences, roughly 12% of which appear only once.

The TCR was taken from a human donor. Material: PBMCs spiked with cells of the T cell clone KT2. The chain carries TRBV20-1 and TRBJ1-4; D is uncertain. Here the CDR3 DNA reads TGCAGTGCTAGTATGGGTTTAGACGGAAAACTGTTTTTT. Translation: CSASMGLDGKLFF.